This TCR beta chain came from a study of T-cell reconstitution after alpha-beta-depleted transplantation in children. There are a few counts of this clonotype. Unique molecular identifiers were used in preparing the TCRbeta library. TCRdb reprocessed the PCR reads with MiXCR, giving one entry per CDR3 protein. Altogether about 980,000 distinct CDR3 sequences are present, about 30% being singletons, with the ten largest covering 28%. The sample was PBMCs, mostly from graft donor cells, taken 360 days after TCRalphabeta/CD19-depleted stem cell transplant. The receptor was derived from a boy younger than two who had a stem cell transplant for SCID, so the T cells may come from the graft donor.

The DNA of the CDR3 is TGCGCCAGCAGGAGCAACACAGATACGCAGTATTTT. It encodes CASRSNTDTQYF. This sequence joins TRBV5-1 and TRBJ2-3; D ambiguous. Trimming pared 5 bases from V and 2 bases from J, leaving 6 bases between. CDR3 length: 12 amino acids. In germline, CDR1 is SGHRS, CDR2 YFSETQ.